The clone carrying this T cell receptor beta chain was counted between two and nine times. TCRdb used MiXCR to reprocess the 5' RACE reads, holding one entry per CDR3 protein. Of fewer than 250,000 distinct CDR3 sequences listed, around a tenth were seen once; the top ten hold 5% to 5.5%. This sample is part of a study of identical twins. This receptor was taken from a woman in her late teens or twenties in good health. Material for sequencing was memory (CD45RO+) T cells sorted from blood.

CDR3 sequence reads: CASSFPGIDNEQFF. The CDR3 nucleotides are TGCGCCAGCAGCTTTCCCGGGATAGACAATGAGCAGTTCTTC. The rearrangement uses TRBV5-1 and TRBJ2-1, with D possibly being TRBD2 (5 bases). The CDR3 runs 14 residues. Germline V gene data show CDR1 as SGHRS and CDR2 as YFSETQ. Trimming removed 2 bases at V and 5 bases at J, with 11 bases between. Full variable domain (rest looked up from reference TRBV5-1 and TRBJ2-1): KAGVTQTPRYLIKTRGQQVTLSCSPISGHRSVSWYQQTPGQGLQFLFEYFSETQRNKGNFPGRFSGRQFSNSRSEMNVSTLELGDSALYLCASSFPGIDNEQFFGPGTRLTVL.